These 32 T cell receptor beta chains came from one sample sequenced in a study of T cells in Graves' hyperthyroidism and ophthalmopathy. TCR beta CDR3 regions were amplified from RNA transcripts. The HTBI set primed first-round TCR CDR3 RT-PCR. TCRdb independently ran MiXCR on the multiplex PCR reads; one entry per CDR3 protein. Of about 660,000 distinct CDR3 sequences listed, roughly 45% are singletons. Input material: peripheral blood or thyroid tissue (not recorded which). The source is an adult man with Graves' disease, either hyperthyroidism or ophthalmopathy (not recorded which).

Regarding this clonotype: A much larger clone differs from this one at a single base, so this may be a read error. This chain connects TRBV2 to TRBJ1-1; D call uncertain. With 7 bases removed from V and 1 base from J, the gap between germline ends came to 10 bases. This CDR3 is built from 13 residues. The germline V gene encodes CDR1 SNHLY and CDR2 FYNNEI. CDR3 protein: CASNEWANTEAFF. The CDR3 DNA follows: TGTGCCAGCAATGAGTGGGCGAACACTGAAGCTTTCTTT.

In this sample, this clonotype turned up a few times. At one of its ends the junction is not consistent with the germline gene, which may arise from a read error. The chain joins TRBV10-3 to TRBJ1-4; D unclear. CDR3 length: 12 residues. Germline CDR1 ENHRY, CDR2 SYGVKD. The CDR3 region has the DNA TGTGCCAGCAGTGAGCGGGGAGAAAAACTGTTTTTT. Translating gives CASSERGEKLFF.

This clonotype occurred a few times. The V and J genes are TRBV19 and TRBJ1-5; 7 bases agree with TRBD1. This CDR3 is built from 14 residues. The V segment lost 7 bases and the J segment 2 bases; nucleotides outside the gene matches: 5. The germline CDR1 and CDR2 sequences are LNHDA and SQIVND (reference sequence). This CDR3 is CASIEGAGNQPQHF. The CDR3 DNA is TGTGCCAGTATCGAGGGGGCCGGCAATCAGCCCCAGCATTTT.

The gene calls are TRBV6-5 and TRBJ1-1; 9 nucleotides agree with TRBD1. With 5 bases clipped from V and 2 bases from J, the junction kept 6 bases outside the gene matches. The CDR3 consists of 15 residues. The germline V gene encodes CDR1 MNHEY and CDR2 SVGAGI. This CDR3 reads CASSQQGASNTEAFF. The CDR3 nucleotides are TGTGCCAGCAGTCAACAGGGGGCTAGTAACACTGAAGCTTTCTTT.

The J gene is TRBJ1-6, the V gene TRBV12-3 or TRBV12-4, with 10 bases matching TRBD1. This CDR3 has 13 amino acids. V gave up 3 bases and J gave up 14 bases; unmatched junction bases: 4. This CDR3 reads CASSLGQGIALHF. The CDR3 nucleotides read TGTGCCAGCAGTTTGGGACAGGGGATAGCCCTCCACTTT.

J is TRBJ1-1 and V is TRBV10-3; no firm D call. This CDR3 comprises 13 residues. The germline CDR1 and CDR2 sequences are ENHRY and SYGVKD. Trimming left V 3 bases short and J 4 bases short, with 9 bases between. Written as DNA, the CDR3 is TGTGCCATCAGTGAAACGGGGTCCACTGAAGCTTTCTTT. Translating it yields CAISETGSTEAFF.

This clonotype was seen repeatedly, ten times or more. The CDR3 spells CATSATEVSEQYF. The CDR3 DNA follows: TGTGCCACCAGTGCTACGGAGGTCTCCGAGCAGTACTTC. V usage is TRBV24-1 and J usage is TRBJ2-7, with D perhaps TRBD2 (5 bases). The germline CDR1 and CDR2 sequences are KGHDR and SFDVKD. The length of the CDR3 is 13 residues. V was shortened by 5 bases and J by 6 bases, with 13 bases between the two germline ends.

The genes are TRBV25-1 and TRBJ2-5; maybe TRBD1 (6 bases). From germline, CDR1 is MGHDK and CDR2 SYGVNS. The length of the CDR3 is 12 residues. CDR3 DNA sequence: TGTGACAACAGGGCCTACCAAGAGACCCAGTACTTC. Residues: CDNRAYQETQYF.

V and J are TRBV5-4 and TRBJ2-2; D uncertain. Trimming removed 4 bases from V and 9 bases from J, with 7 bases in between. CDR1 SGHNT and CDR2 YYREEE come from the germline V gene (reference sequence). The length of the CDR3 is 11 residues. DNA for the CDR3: TGTGCCAGCAGCGCGACCCGGGAGCTGTTTTTT. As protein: CASSATRELFF.

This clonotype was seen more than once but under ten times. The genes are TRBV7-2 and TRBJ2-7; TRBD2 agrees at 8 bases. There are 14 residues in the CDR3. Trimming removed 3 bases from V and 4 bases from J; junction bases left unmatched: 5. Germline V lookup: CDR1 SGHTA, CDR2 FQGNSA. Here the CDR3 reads CASSLAGGEYEQYF. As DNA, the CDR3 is TGTGCCAGCAGCTTGGCGGGGGGCGAGTACGAGCAGTACTTC.

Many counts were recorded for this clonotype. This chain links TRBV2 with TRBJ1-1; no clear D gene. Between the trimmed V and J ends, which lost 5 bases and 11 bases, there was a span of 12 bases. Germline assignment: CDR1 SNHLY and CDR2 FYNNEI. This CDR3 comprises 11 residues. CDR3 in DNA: TGTGCCAGCAGTAATGGGGTTGGGGCTTTCTTT. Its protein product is CASSNGVGAFF.

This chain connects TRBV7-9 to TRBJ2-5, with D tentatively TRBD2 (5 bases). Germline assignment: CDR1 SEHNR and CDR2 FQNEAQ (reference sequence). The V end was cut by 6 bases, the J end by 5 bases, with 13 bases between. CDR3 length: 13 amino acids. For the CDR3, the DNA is TGTGCCAGCAGGAGGGCGTTGGAGGAGACCCAGTACTTC. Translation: CASRRALEETQYF.

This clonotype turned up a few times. This CDR3 reads CASSQEGREYQETQYF. In DNA, the CDR3 is TGTGCCAGCAGCCAAGAGGGACGGGAGTACCAAGAGACCCAGTACTTC. The rearrangement uses TRBV14 and TRBJ2-5; weak D call: TRBD2 (6 bases). CDR1 is SGHDN and CDR2 is FVKESK in the germline V gene. The V and J ends lost 0 bases and 0 bases respectively, with 11 bases between them. This CDR3 is 16 amino acids long.

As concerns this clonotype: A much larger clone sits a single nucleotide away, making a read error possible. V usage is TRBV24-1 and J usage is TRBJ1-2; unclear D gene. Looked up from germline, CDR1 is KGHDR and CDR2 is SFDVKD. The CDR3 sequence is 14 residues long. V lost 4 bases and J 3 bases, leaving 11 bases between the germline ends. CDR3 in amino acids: CATSDPPRDYGYTF. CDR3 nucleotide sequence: TGTGCCACCAGTGACCCCCCAAGGGACTATGGCTACACCTTC.

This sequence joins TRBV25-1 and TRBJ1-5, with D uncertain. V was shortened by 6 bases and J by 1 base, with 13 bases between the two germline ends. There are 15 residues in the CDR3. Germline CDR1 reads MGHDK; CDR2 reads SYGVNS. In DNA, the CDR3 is TGTGCCAGCAGCCCCCGGGAGCAGAGCAATCAGCCCCAGCATTTT. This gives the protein CASSPREQSNQPQHF.

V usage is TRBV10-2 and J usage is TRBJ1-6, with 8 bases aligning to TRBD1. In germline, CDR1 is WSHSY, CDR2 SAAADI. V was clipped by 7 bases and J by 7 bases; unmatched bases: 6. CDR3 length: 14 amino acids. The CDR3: CASTKDRENSPLHF. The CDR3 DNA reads TGCGCCAGCACAAAGGACAGGGAGAATTCACCCCTCCACTTT.

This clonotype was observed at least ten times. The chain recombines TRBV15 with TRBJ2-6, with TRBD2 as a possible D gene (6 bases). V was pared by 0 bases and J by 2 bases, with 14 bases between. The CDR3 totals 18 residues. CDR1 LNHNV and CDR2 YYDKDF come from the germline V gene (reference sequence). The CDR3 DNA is TGTGCCACCAGCAGAGAAGTGGCGGGAAGAACTGGGGCCAACGTCCTGACTTTC. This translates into CATSREVAGRTGANVLTF.

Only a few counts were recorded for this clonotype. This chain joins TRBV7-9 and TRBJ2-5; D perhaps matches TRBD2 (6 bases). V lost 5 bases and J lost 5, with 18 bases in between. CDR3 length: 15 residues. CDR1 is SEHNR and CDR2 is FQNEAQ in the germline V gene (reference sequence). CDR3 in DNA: TGTGCCAGCAGCATCCACGAGTTTCGGGGGGAGACCCAGTACTTC. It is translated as CASSIHEFRGETQYF.

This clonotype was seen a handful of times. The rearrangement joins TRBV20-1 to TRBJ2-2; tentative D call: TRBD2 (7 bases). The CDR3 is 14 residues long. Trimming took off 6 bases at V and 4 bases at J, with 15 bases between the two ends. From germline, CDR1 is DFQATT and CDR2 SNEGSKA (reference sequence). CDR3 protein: CSAIRGGGTGELFF. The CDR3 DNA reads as TGCAGTGCCATAAGGGGGGGAGGCACCGGGGAGCTGTTTTTT.

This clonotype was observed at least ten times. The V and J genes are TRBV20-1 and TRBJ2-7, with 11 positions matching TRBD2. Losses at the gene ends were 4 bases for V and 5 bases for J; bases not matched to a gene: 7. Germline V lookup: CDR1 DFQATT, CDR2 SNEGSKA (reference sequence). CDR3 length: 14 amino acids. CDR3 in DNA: TGCAGTGCTACTTCACTAGCGGGAGAGCACGAGCAGTACTTC. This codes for CSATSLAGEHEQYF.

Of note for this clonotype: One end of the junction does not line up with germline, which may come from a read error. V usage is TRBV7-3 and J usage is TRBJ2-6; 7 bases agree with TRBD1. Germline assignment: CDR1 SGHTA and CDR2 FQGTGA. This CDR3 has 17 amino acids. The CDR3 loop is CASSIPTGAAGANVPTF. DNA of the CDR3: TGTGCCAGCAGCATCCCCACAGGGGCGGCAGGGGCCAACGTCCCGACTTTC.

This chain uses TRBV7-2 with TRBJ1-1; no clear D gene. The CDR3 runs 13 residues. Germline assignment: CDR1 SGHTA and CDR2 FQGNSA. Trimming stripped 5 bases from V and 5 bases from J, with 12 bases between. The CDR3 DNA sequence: TGTGCCAGCAGCCCTACCAAGAGGACTGAAGCTTTCTTT. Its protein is CASSPTKRTEAFF.

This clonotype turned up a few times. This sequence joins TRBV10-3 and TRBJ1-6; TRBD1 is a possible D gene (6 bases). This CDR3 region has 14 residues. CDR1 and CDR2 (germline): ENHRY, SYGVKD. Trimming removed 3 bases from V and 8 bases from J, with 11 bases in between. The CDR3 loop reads CAISEQGRDSPLHF. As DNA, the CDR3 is TGTGCCATCAGTGAACAGGGAAGGGATTCACCCCTCCACTTT.

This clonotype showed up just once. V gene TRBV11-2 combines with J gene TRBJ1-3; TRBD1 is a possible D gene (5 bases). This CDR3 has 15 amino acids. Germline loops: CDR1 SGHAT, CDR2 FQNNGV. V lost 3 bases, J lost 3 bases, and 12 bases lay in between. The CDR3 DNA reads TGTGCCAGCAGCTTTGGCCCAGGGTTTGGAAACACCATATATTTT. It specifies CASSFGPGFGNTIYF.

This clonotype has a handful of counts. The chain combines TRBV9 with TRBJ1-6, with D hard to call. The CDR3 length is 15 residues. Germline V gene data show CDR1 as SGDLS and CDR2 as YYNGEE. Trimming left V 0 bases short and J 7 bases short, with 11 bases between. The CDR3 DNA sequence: TGTGCCAGCAGCGTAGGGGGTTTCGGAAATTCACCCCTCCACTTT. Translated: CASSVGGFGNSPLHF.

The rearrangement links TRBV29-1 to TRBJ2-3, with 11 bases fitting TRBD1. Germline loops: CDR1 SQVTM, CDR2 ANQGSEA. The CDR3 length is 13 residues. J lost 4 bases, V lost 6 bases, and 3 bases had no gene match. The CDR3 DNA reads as TGCAGCGTCGGACAGGGGGCGGCAGATACGCAGTATTTT. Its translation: CSVGQGAADTQYF.

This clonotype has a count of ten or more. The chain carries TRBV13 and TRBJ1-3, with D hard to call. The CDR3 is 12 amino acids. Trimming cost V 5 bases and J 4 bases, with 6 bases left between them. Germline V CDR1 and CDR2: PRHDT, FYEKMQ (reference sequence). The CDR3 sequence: CASSPWGNTIYF. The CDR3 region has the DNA TGTGCCAGCAGCCCCTGGGGAAACACCATATATTTT.

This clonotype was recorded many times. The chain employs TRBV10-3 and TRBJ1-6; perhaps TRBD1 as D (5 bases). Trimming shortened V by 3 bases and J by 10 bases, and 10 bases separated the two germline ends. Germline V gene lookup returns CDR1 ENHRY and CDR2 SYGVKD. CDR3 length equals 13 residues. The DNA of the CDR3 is TGTGCCATCAGTGAACAGGTCAGATCACCCCTCCACTTT. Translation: CAISEQVRSPLHF.

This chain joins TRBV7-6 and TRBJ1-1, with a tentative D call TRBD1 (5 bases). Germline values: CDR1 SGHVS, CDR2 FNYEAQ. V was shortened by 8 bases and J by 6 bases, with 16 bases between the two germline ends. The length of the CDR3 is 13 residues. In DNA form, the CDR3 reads TGTGCCAGCTTAGGGGAATATAGTCCTGAAGCTTTCTTT. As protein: CASLGEYSPEAFF.

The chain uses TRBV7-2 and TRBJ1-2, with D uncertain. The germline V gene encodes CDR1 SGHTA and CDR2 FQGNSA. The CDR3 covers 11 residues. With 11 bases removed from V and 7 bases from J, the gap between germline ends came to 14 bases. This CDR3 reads CAWSVLVGYTF. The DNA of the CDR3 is TGTGCCTGGAGTGTACTAGTTGGCTACACCTTC.

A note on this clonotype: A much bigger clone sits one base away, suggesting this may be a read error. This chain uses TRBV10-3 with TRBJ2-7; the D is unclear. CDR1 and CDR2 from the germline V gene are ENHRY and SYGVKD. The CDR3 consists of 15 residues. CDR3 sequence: CASSDPRTYPYEQYF. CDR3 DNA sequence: TGTGCCAGCAGTGACCCGCGGACCTACCCCTACGAGCAGTACTTC.

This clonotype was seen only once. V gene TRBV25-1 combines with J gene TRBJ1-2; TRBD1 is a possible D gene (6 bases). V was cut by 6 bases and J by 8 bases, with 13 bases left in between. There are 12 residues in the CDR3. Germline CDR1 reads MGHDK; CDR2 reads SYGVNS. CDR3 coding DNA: TGTGCCAGCAGAGCCATCGGGGGCGGCTACACCTTC. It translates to CASRAIGGGYTF.